This T cell receptor (beta chain) appears in the sequencing data of a study of blood T cell repertoires in COVID-19. Whole-study context: T cells, B-cell-depleted T cells, or PBMCs supplied cDNA or gDNA.

This CDR3 has 15 residues. V trimming: 6 bases; J trimming: 7 bases; junction bases outside the gene matches: 13. CDR1 and CDR2 (germline): SNHLY, FYNNEI. TCRdb's copy holds only in-frame clones and misses some; the assay was immunoSEQ multiplex PCR. The sample records 350,000 to 400,000 clones, 89% being singletons. The chain couples TRBV2 to TRBJ1-1; TRBD1 agrees at 8 bases. Sequenced: PBMCs or T cells enriched from blood (not recorded which). This TCR was sampled from a young woman who had recovered from COVID-19. CDR3 protein: CASRLTGTGSLEAFF. CDR3 nucleotides: TGTGCCAGCAGACTTACCGGGACAGGTTCCCTTGAAGCTTTCTTT.